This T cell receptor (beta chain) originates from a study of T cell repertoires in cytomegalovirus infection. In the study overall: It was the public TCR beta signatures that indicated both CMV infection and matching HLA type. Findings and caveats of the study: The ex vivo response was dominated by HLA-C-restricted CMV-specific TCR beta clonotypes. Based on cumulative public TCR beta family frequency, carriers of CMV plus the relevant HLA were identified.

There are 14 residues in the CDR3. V was shortened by 1 base and J by 5 bases, with 12 bases between the two germline ends. Germline-derived CDR1 and CDR2 are SGHRS and YFSETQ. TCRdb recomputed calls from the reads with MiXCR, one row per CDR3 protein. Altogether some 300,000 distinct CDR3 sequences are present, around 10% being singletons, with the ten largest covering less than 3%. This clonotype came up many times. The antigen is unknown. Sequencing input: PBMCs. The TCR was taken from a human donor in good health (CMV status not recorded). Some clones in this sample may be carry-over from other donors' samples. The V and J genes are TRBV5-1 and TRBJ2-5, with D possibly TRBD2 on 5 matching bases. CDR3 coding DNA: TGCGCCAGCAGCTTGAGGACCTCGGGGGAGACCCAGTACTTC. This encodes CASSLRTSGETQYF.